These 30 T cell receptor beta chains share one sample of origin, sequenced in a study of blood T cell repertoires in COVID-19. Repertoires were generated with immunoSEQ multiplex PCR, while TCRdb's copy carries only in-frame clones and drops some. The table includes about 140,000 clones, around nine tenths detected once. The specimen sequenced was peripheral blood. The receptors come from a human donor in a cohort sampled during active COVID-19.

This chain joins TRBV13 and TRBJ2-7; TRBD2 matches 11 bases. V gave up 1 base and J gave up 0 bases; unmatched junction bases: 20. The germline gives CDR1 PRHDT, CDR2 FYEKMQ (reference sequence). The CDR3 has 22 residues. CDR3: CASSLEAWTSGHVKNASYEQYF. The CDR3 DNA reads TGTGCCAGCAGCTTAGAGGCCTGGACTAGCGGGCATGTGAAAAACGCCTCCTACGAGCAGTACTTC. Using reference TRBV13 and TRBJ2-7 for the parts outside the CDR3, the full variable domain is AAGVIQSPRHLIKEKRETATLKCYPIPRHDTVYWYQQGPGQDPQFLISFYEKMQSDKGSIPDRFSAQQFSDYHSELNMSSLELGDSALYFCASSLEAWTSGHVKNASYEQYFGPGTRLTVT.

V is TRBV5-6 and J is TRBJ1-2, with 12 bases fitting TRBD1. The CDR3 has 15 amino acids. Germline V gene sequence: CDR1 SGHDT, CDR2 YYEEEE. V was clipped by 4 bases and J by 7 bases; unmatched bases: 8. The chain's CDR3 is CASSRTGTGGRGYTF. The CDR3 region has the DNA TGTGCCAGCAGCCGAACCGGGACAGGGGGCCGTGGCTACACCTTC. Filled out from reference TRBV5-6 and TRBJ1-2, the complete variable domain reads DAGVTQSPTHLIKTRGQQVTLRCSPKSGHDTVSWYQQALGQGPQFIFQYYEEEERQRGNFPDRFSGHQFPNYSSELNVNALLLGDSALYLCASSRTGTGGRGYTFGSGTRLTVV.

The chain couples TRBV12-3 or TRBV12-4 to TRBJ2-1; 7 bases map to TRBD2. V lost 2 bases and J lost 5; bases outside the gene matches: 0. CDR3 length: 13 amino acids. The CDR3 sequence is CASSLSGDNEQFF. CDR3 DNA: TGTGCCAGCAGTTTAAGCGGGGACAATGAGCAGTTCTTC.

The rearrangement uses TRBV14 and TRBJ1-2; D is unresolved. The CDR3 has 14 residues. The germline V and J ends were trimmed by 2 bases and 4 bases, with 11 bases remaining between them. Per the germline V gene, CDR1 is SGHDN and CDR2 is FVKESK. The DNA for the CDR3 is TGTGCCAGCAGCCAATCTGGAGGGATCTATGGCTACACCTTC. Residues: CASSQSGGIYGYTF.

The gene calls are TRBV12-3 or TRBV12-4 and TRBJ2-1; no clear D. The CDR3 sequence is 13 residues long. The V end lost 6 bases, the J end lost 7 bases, and 13 bases lay between the germline ends. The CDR3 sequence is CASRVSPANEQFF. DNA of the CDR3: TGTGCCAGCAGAGTTAGCCCGGCAAATGAGCAGTTCTTC.

This clone was detected only once. The chain uses TRBV5-1 and TRBJ2-3; D not certain. V gave up 5 bases and J gave up 3 bases, with 10 bases separating them. Germline V gene lookup returns CDR1 SGHRS and CDR2 YFSETQ. The CDR3 has 13 amino acids. The CDR3 nucleotides read TGCGCCAGCAGGCCCGAGCCTACAGATACGCAGTATTTT. Its translation is CASRPEPTDTQYF.

The genes are TRBV9 and TRBJ1-1; 9 positions agree with TRBD1. The V and J ends lost 0 bases and 1 base, in that order; junction bases with no gene match: 4. Germline CDR1 reads SGDLS; CDR2 reads YYNGEE. This CDR3 spans 16 amino acids. The CDR3 region has the DNA TGTGCCAGCAGCGTAGGACCGGGACAGGGGAACACTGAAGCTTTCTTT. It is translated as CASSVGPGQGNTEAFF. Variable domain in full (rest from reference TRBV9 and TRBJ1-1): DSGVTQTPKHLITATGQRVTLRCSPRSGDLSVYWYQQSLDQGLQFLIQYYNGEERAKGNILERFSAQQFPDLHSELNLSSLELGDSALYFCASSVGPGQGNTEAFFGQGTRLTVV.

This clone was counted a few times. The genes are TRBV2 and TRBJ1-1; D remains ambiguous. Germline CDR1 is SNHLY and CDR2 is FYNNEI. V was pared by 0 bases and J by 5 bases, with 10 bases between. The CDR3 is made up of 14 amino acids. The CDR3 DNA is TGTGCCAGCAGTGAAGCCGCCTTCGGGACTGAAGCTTTCTTT. Protein sequence: CASSEAAFGTEAFF.

The chain carries TRBV5-6 and TRBJ2-3, with D hard to call. The CDR3 contains 15 residues. Germline CDR1 and CDR2: SGHDT and YYEEEE. Trimming left V 0 bases short and J 0 bases short, with 8 bases between. CDR3 protein: CASSLAQLSTDTQYF. DNA for the CDR3: TGTGCCAGCAGCTTGGCCCAGTTAAGCACAGATACGCAGTATTTT.

The rearrangement links TRBV27 to TRBJ2-5, with TRBD2 matching over 11 bases. The CDR3 spans 15 residues. Losses at the gene ends were 3 bases for V and 3 bases for J; bases not matched to a gene: 3. The germline V gene encodes CDR1 MNHEY and CDR2 SMNVEV (reference sequence). The CDR3 loop reads CASSFSGGAEETQYF. The CDR3 bases are TGTGCCAGCAGTTTTAGCGGGGGGGCCGAAGAGACCCAGTACTTC.

The chain has TRBV6-1 and TRBJ2-2; 9 bases align to TRBD1. CDR3 size: 12 residues. Germline assignment: CDR1 MNHNS and CDR2 SASEGT. V lost 3 bases to trimming and J lost 15 bases; unmatched junction nucleotides: 5. The CDR3 DNA is TGTGCCAGCAGTGAGGGGGACAGGGCGGTGTTTTTT. Encoded protein: CASSEGDRAVFF.

V gene TRBV6-2 or TRBV6-3 combines with J gene TRBJ2-1; 8 bases fit TRBD2. The germline CDR1 and CDR2 sequences are MNHEY and SVGEGT. V gave up 2 bases and J gave up 1 base; unmatched junction bases: 10. The CDR3 has 18 amino acids. The CDR3 nucleotides are TGTGCCAGCAGTTACGTGTTAGGGACTAGTCCATCCTACAATGAGCAGTTCTTC. Its protein product is CASSYVLGTSPSYNEQFF.

V and J are TRBV29-1 and TRBJ1-1; D is perhaps TRBD1 (6 bases). Trimming removed 6 bases at V and 3 bases at J, with 14 bases between. The germline CDR1 and CDR2 sequences are SQVTM and ANQGSEA. The CDR3 spans 13 residues. The CDR3 sequence: CSVGAAPDTEAFF. The CDR3 nucleotides are TGCAGCGTGGGGGCAGCTCCGGACACTGAAGCTTTCTTT.

The V and J genes are TRBV5-1 and TRBJ1-4; 10 bases agree with TRBD1. Germline V gives CDR1 SGHRS, CDR2 YFSETQ. CDR3 length: 15 amino acids. J lost 6 bases, V lost 3 bases, and 5 bases had no gene match. CDR3 residues: CASSSLGQGDEKLFF. DNA of the CDR3: TGCGCCAGCAGCTCGCTCGGACAGGGGGATGAAAAACTGTTTTTT.

The chain combines TRBV3-1 (or the pseudogene TRBV3-2) with TRBJ2-7, with D perhaps matching TRBD2 (5 bases). V was clipped by 1 base and J by 1 base, with 8 bases between them. CDR1 LGHDT and CDR2 YNNKEL come from the germline V gene (reference sequence). The CDR3 has 14 amino acids. Written as DNA, the CDR3 is TGTGCCAGCAGCCAAGTTCGGGGATCCTACGAGCAGTACTTC. It is translated as CASSQVRGSYEQYF.

The chain recombines TRBV28 with TRBJ2-3; D not certain. Germline CDR1 is MDHEN and CDR2 is SYDVKM. CDR3 length equals 18 residues. V was cut by 2 bases and J by 0 bases, with 18 bases left in between. CDR3 in DNA: TGTGCCAGCAGTTTAGACTCCACCTACCCCTCTAGCACAGATACGCAGTATTTT. Translated: CASSLDSTYPSSTDTQYF.

The chain couples TRBV28 to TRBJ1-2; possibly TRBD1 for D (6 bases). There are 17 residues in the CDR3. With 3 bases removed from V and 1 base from J, the gap between germline ends came to 18 bases. Germline V gene sequence: CDR1 MDHEN, CDR2 SYDVKM. The CDR3 is CASSLGQEGGGNYGYTF. CDR3 sequence (DNA): TGTGCCAGCAGTTTGGGGCAGGAAGGGGGTGGTAACTATGGCTACACCTTC.

The J gene is TRBJ2-5, the V gene TRBV25-1; TRBD1 aligns across 8 bases. With 2 bases clipped from V and 0 bases from J, the junction kept 2 bases outside the gene matches. CDR1 is MGHDK, CDR2 SYGVNS, per germline. The CDR3 runs 15 residues. CDR3 in DNA: TGTGCCAGCAGTGAACACAGGGGGTACCAAGAGACCCAGTACTTC. Translating it yields CASSEHRGYQETQYF.

The V gene is TRBV10-1, the J gene TRBJ2-7; D is perhaps TRBD1 (6 bases). The V and J ends lost 9 bases and 2 bases respectively, with 8 bases between them. The CDR3 contains 11 residues. Germline CDR1 is WNHNN and CDR2 is SYGVQD (reference sequence). CDR3 sequence (DNA): TGCGCCAGGACAGGTCCCTACGAGCAGTACTTC. Its translation is CARTGPYEQYF.

The chain is built from TRBV24-1 and TRBJ2-2, with 7 positions matching TRBD1. CDR3 length: 16 amino acids. V lost 0 bases to trimming and J lost 1 base; unmatched junction nucleotides: 1. Germline CDR1 KGHDR, CDR2 SFDVKD. The CDR3 protein is CATSDLRTGNTGELFF. The CDR3 DNA is TGTGCCACCAGTGATTTGAGGACAGGGAACACCGGGGAGCTGTTTTTT.

This chain links TRBV27 with TRBJ2-1; no firm D call. The germline CDR1 and CDR2 sequences are MNHEY and SMNVEV (reference sequence). There are 15 residues in the CDR3. V lost 3 bases to trimming and J lost 10 bases, with 19 bases between them. Written as DNA, the CDR3 is TGTGCCAGCAGTTTGTTCAGAACGTTGGTTCGAGAGCAGTTCTTC. As protein: CASSLFRTLVREQFF.

This chain links TRBV3-1 (or the pseudogene TRBV3-2) with TRBJ1-2; 8 positions agree with TRBD1. The CDR3 consists of 17 residues. V dropped 5 bases and J dropped 3; count of bases not matched to a gene: 14. CDR1 and CDR2 from the germline V gene are LGHDT and YNNKEL (reference sequence). The CDR3 sequence is CASSSHFVTGEDYGYTF. The CDR3 coding sequence is TGTGCCAGCAGCTCCCACTTCGTGACAGGGGAGGACTATGGCTACACCTTC.

This chain uses TRBV4-3 with TRBJ1-6; TRBD1 aligns across 7 bases. V was pared by 0 bases and J by 7 bases, with 3 bases of the junction left unmatched. Germline V CDR1 and CDR2: LGHNA, YSLEER. The CDR3 consists of 15 residues. The CDR3, as DNA: TGCGCCAGCAGCCAAGAACGGGACAGAAATTCACCCCTCCACTTT. It encodes CASSQERDRNSPLHF.

This rearrangement joins TRBV7-2 to TRBJ2-5; 7 bases match TRBD1. Germline lookup yields CDR1 SGHTA and CDR2 FQGNSA. Germline trimming cut 6 bases from V and 3 bases from J; bases unmatched to any gene: 10. This CDR3 region has 15 residues. The CDR3 DNA reads as TGTGCCAGCAGGCTTATCGGGACAGCCAAAGAGACCCAGTACTTC. As protein: CASRLIGTAKETQYF.

V usage is TRBV27 and J usage is TRBJ2-2; perhaps TRBD2 as D (5 bases). Trimming cost V 6 bases and J 4 bases, with 9 bases left between them. From germline, CDR1 is MNHEY and CDR2 SMNVEV (reference sequence). The CDR3 sequence is 13 residues long. As DNA, the CDR3 is TGTGCCAGCAGCTTTCGGGGCACCGGGGAGCTGTTTTTT. Its protein is CASSFRGTGELFF.

The chain joins TRBV5-4 to TRBJ2-2, with D possibly TRBD1 on 5 matching bases. Germline V gives CDR1 SGHNT, CDR2 YYREEE (reference sequence). This CDR3 is built from 12 residues. V gave up 2 bases and J gave up 8 bases, with 7 bases separating them. CDR3 nucleotides: TGTGCCAGCAGCTTAAGGGGTGGGGAGCTGTTTTTT. It encodes CASSLRGGELFF.

The rearrangement uses TRBV5-6 and TRBJ2-5, with D uncertain. Germline loops: CDR1 SGHDT, CDR2 YYEEEE. V lost 1 base and J lost 5, with 9 bases in between. The CDR3 is made up of 13 amino acids. CDR3 sequence: CASSLIVVETQYF. The CDR3, as DNA: TGTGCCAGCAGCTTGATTGTAGTGGAGACCCAGTACTTC.

The chain employs TRBV6-5 and TRBJ1-2, with TRBD1 matching over 8 bases. The CDR3 totals 15 residues. Germline CDR1 MNHEY, CDR2 SVGAGI. V shed 6 bases, J shed 2 bases, and the junction held 8 bases outside the gene matches. The CDR3 nucleotides are TGTGCCAGCAGGTCAGGGGGCGGGATGAACTATGGCTACACCTTC. Amino acids: CASRSGGGMNYGYTF.

The chain employs TRBV7-2 and TRBJ2-7, with TRBD2 as a possible D gene (5 bases). Trimming shortened V by 1 base and J by 3 bases, and 13 bases separated the two germline ends. The CDR3 loop spans 15 amino acids. The germline CDR1 and CDR2 sequences are SGHTA and FQGNSA. Here the CDR3 DNA reads TGTGCCAGCAGCTTAGTAGGGAGTGGGGACTACGAGCAGTACTTC. Amino acid sequence: CASSLVGSGDYEQYF.

The J gene is TRBJ2-1, the V gene TRBV2; a weak D match, TRBD2 (6 bases). Germline CDR1 and CDR2: SNHLY and FYNNEI. This CDR3 comprises 14 residues. V was trimmed by 4 bases and J by 8 bases, leaving 15 bases between them. For the CDR3, the DNA is TGTGCCAGCAGTGGGGTAGGAGGGGCCGATGAGCAGTTCTTC. It codes for CASSGVGGADEQFF.